This T cell receptor beta chain was sequenced for a study of shared clonotypes between healthy human individuals. TCRdb keeps only in-frame clones here, not all; method: immunoSEQ multiplex PCR. The sample lists roughly 1.4 million clones, approximately 98.5% occurring once. In germline, CDR1 is MDHEN, CDR2 SYDVKM. CDR3 length: 11 amino acids. Trimming took off 8 bases at V and 8 bases at J, with 9 bases between the two ends. This TCR was sampled from a young man in good health. The chain employs TRBV28 and TRBJ2-2; maybe TRBD2 (6 bases). The material sequenced was naive CD4+ T cells sorted from blood. Specified subset: CD45RA+ positively selected. The CDR3 loop reads CASGGVGELFF. Here the CDR3 DNA reads TGTGCCAGCGGAGGGGTGGGGGAGCTGTTTTTT.